This is a list of T cell receptor beta chains from one sample in a study of T cells after posttransplantation cyclophosphamide. Profiled with immunoSEQ multiplex PCR; TCRdb holds only in-frame clones, not every one. Altogether over 30,000 clones were found in the sample, and no singletons occur. Sequencing was carried out using PBMCs. The receptors stem from a girl between 10 and 17 years old in good health, CMV-negative, and a related stem cell transplant donor. The CDR3 runs from the conserved cysteine through the conserved F or W. A D gene is named only where the DNA matches it firmly. Some rows have no size entry. The others give once, few or many, or a class for an expanded clone.

clone_size	j_call	d_call	v_call	cdr3_aa	cdr3_nt
many	TRBJ1-1	TRBD1	TRBV29-1	CSVVLLGQGAEAFF	TGCAGCGTTGTACTGCTGGGACAGGGGGCTGAAGCTTTCTTT
few	TRBJ2-7	-	TRBV7-8	CASSSPLSGEGIHEQYF	TGTGCCAGCAGCTCTCCACTTTCGGGAGAAGGAATCCACGAGCAGTACTTC
many	TRBJ2-2	-	TRBV7-2	CASSLLQVDTGELFF	TGTGCCAGCAGCTTATTACAGGTCGACACCGGGGAGCTGTTTTTT
many	TRBJ1-1	TRBD1	TRBV5-5	CASSLTGARTEAFF	TGTGCCAGCAGCTTGACAGGGGCGAGGACTGAAGCTTTCTTT
few	TRBJ2-3	-	TRBV7-8	CASSLAGWGTSTDTQYF	TGTGCCAGCAGCTTAGCGGGTTGGGGCACTAGCACAGATACGCAGTATTTT
many	TRBJ1-5	TRBD1	TRBV5-5	CASSFTGDQPQHF	TGTGCCAGCAGCTTCACAGGGGATCAGCCCCAGCATTTT
-	TRBJ2-7	TRBD1	TRBV13	CASSPGTGSSYEQYF	TGTGCCAGCAGCCCCGGGACAGGGAGCTCCTACGAGCAGTACTTC
many	TRBJ2-3	TRBD1	TRBV5-6	CASSFWQGVGDTQYF	TGTGCCAGCAGCTTTTGGCAGGGGGTAGGAGATACGCAGTATTTT
medium-sized	TRBJ2-7	TRBD2	TRBV6-1	CASSEETSGSYEQYF	TGTGCCAGCAGTGAAGAGACTAGCGGCTCCTACGAGCAGTACTTC
few	TRBJ2-7	-	TRBV5-1	CASSPGLDRPYEQYF	TGCGCCAGCAGCCCGGGGTTGGACCGCCCCTACGAGCAGTACTTC
-	TRBJ2-4	TRBD1	TRBV6-5	CASSRGSGNIQYF	TGTGCCAGCAGCAGGGGGTCGGGAAACATTCAGTACTTC
many	TRBJ2-7	-	TRBV5-6	CASILRRSSYEQYF	TGTGCCAGCATCCTAAGGAGGAGCTCCTACGAGCAGTACTTC
many	TRBJ2-7	TRBD1	TRBV11-2	CASSIGDSYEQYF	TGTGCCAGCAGCATTGGGGACAGCTACGAGCAGTACTTC
-	TRBJ2-2	-	TRBV4-1	CASSKSVSGDTGELFF	TGCGCCAGCAGCAAAAGTGTCTCCGGGGACACCGGGGAGCTGTTTTTT
-	TRBJ1-2	-	TRBV28	CASSSVSVRGYTF	TGTGCCAGCAGTTCTGTTTCGGTAAGAGGCTACACCTTC
-	TRBJ2-7	-	TRBV25-1	CASTEAEAHEQYF	TGTGCCAGCACCGAGGCAGAGGCCCACGAGCAGTACTTC
many	TRBJ1-1	-	TRBV5-1	CASSLALEAYEAFF	TGCGCCAGCAGCTTGGCTTTGGAGGCCTATGAAGCTTTCTTT
many	TRBJ2-7	-	TRBV15	CATSRVGGVYEQYF	TGTGCCACCAGCAGAGTTGGCGGGGTCTACGAGCAGTACTTC
many	TRBJ1-5	TRBD1	TRBV6-1	CASRQQGDQPQHF	TGTGCCAGCAGGCAACAGGGGGACCAGCCCCAGCATTTT
few	TRBJ2-7	TRBD1	TRBV27	CASSLTGGSSYEQYF	TGTGCCAGCAGCTTAACAGGGGGAAGCTCCTACGAGCAGTACTTC
-	TRBJ2-7	TRBD2	TRBV28	CASSPIGLASSYEQYF	TGTGCCAGCAGCCCTATCGGACTAGCCAGCTCCTACGAGCAGTACTTC
-	TRBJ2-7	TRBD1	TRBV7-9	CASTRDRHEQYF	TGTGCCAGCACCAGGGACAGACACGAGCAGTACTTC
many	TRBJ1-4	-	TRBV28	CASSSHTGLLEKLFF	TGTGCCAGCAGTTCGCACACAGGGCTTCTCGAAAAACTGTTTTTT
many	TRBJ1-4	-	TRBV11-3	CASSLRPGATNEKLFF	TGTGCCAGCAGCTTACGGCCAGGGGCAACTAATGAAAAACTGTTTTTT
few	TRBJ1-2	TRBD1	TRBV28	CASSFGTGPFSYTF	TGTGCCAGCAGTTTCGGGACAGGGCCATTTAGTTACACCTTC
many	TRBJ1-1	-	TRBV7-3	CASSNVPKGIPNTEAFF	TGTGCCAGCAGCAACGTTCCCAAGGGGATTCCAAACACTGAAGCTTTCTTT
many	TRBJ1-1	TRBD1	TRBV28	CASSYPDRGNTEAFF	TGTGCCAGCAGTTATCCGGACAGGGGGAACACTGAAGCTTTCTTT
many	TRBJ1-1	-	TRBV6-5	CASSARRRNTEAFF	TGTGCCAGCAGTGCCAGACGGAGGAACACTGAAGCTTTCTTT
few	TRBJ2-7	TRBD1	TRBV27	CASRGQGSTYEQYF	TGTGCCAGCAGGGGACAGGGTTCAACCTACGAGCAGTACTTC
-	TRBJ1-1	-	TRBV15	CATSRVGGRNTEAFF	TGTGCCACCAGCAGAGTAGGGGGACGGAACACTGAAGCTTTCTTT
many	TRBJ2-1	TRBD1	TRBV4-1	CASSQAALTGGNEQFF	TGCGCCAGCAGCCAAGCAGCACTGACAGGGGGAAATGAGCAGTTCTTC
many	TRBJ2-2	TRBD1	TRBV9	CASSPNRGVAGELFF	TGTGCCAGCAGCCCTAACAGGGGGGTGGCCGGGGAGCTGTTTTTT
-	TRBJ1-1	-	TRBV29-1	CSVQRTANTEAFF	TGCAGCGTTCAGAGGACAGCGAACACTGAAGCTTTCTTT
many	TRBJ2-2	TRBD1	TRBV2	CASNLQGPGELFF	TGTGCCAGCAATTTACAGGGGCCCGGGGAGCTGTTTTTT
-	TRBJ2-3	-	TRBV10-3	CAIKSAGRAADTQYF	TGTGCCATCAAGTCCGCGGGGCGGGCGGCAGATACGCAGTATTTT
many	TRBJ1-5	TRBD1	TRBV4-1	CASSHPGTGGSWSNQPQHF	TGCGCCAGCAGCCATCCGGGGACAGGGGGGAGTTGGAGCAATCAGCCCCAGCATTTT
many	TRBJ1-1	TRBD1	TRBV5-8	CASSQLQGARAEAFF	TGTGCCAGCAGCCAGCTACAGGGGGCCAGGGCTGAAGCTTTCTTT